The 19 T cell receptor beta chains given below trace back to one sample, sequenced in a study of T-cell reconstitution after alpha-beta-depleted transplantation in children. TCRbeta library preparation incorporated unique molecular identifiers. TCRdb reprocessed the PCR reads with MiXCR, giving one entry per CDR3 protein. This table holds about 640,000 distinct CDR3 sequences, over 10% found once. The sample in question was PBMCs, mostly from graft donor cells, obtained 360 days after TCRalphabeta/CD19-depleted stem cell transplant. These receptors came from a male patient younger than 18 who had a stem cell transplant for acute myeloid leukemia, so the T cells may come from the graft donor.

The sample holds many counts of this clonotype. DNA of the CDR3: TGTGCCATCCAGAGTCTAGCGGGAGGCGGTGAGCAGTACTTC. As protein: CAIQSLAGGGEQYF. This sequence joins TRBV10-3 and TRBJ2-7, with 11 bases aligning to TRBD2. CDR3 length: 14 residues. The V gene's germline CDR1 is ENHRY and CDR2 SYGVKD. V lost 8 bases to trimming and J lost 7 bases; unmatched junction nucleotides: 10.

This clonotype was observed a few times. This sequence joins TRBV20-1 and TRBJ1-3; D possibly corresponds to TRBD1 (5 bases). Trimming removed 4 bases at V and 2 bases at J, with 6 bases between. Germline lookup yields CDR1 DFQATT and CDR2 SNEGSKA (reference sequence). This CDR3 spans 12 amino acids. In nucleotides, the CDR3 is TGCAGTGCTATGGGGGCTGGAAACACCATATATTTT. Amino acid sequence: CSAMGAGNTIYF.

Here the CDR3 reads CASSPPSGAIYEQYF. In DNA form, the CDR3 reads TGTGCCAGCTCACCACCGTCAGGGGCGATATACGAGCAGTACTTC. The rearrangement joins TRBV18 to TRBJ2-7; D might be TRBD1 (6 bases). The CDR3 runs 15 residues. V lost 0 bases and J 4 bases, leaving 13 bases between the germline ends. The germline CDR1 and CDR2 sequences are KGHSH and LQKENI.

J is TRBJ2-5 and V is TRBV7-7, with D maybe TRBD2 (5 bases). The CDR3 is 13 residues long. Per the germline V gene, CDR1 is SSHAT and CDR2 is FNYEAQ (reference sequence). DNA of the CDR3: TGTGCTAGACACCGGGGAACACAAGAGACCCAGTACTTC. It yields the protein CARHRGTQETQYF.

CDR3 residues: CASSHFPSTDTQYF. CDR3 DNA sequence: TGTGCCAGCAGCCATTTCCCGAGCACAGATACGCAGTATTTT. The V call is TRBV3-1, the J call TRBJ2-3, with D unclear. Germline CDR1 is LGHDT and CDR2 is YNNKEL (reference sequence). The V and J ends lost 3 bases and 0 bases respectively, with 7 bases between them. The CDR3 has 14 residues.

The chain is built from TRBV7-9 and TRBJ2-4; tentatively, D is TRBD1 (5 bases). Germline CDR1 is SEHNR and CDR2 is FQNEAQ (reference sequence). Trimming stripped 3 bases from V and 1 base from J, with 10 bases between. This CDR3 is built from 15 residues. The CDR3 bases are TGTGCCAGCAGCTTGGCCAGGGCGGCCAAAAACATTCAGTACTTC. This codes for CASSLARAAKNIQYF.

The CDR3 sequence is CAWSVHGETQYF. CDR3 coding DNA: TGTGCCTGGAGTGTACATGGAGAGACCCAGTACTTC. The chain couples TRBV30 to TRBJ2-5, with unresolved D. CDR1 and CDR2 from the germline V gene are GTSNPN and SVGIG (reference sequence). The V gene lost 0 bases and the J gene lost 4 bases, with 6 bases spanning the gap. The CDR3 runs 12 residues.

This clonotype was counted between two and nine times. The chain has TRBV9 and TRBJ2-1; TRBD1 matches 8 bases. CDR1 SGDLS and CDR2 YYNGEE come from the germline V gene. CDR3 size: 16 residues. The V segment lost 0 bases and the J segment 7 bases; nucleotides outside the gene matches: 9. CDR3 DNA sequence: TGTGCCAGCAGCGTAGCCGGTCAGGGGGCATGGAATGAGCAGTTCTTC. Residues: CASSVAGQGAWNEQFF.

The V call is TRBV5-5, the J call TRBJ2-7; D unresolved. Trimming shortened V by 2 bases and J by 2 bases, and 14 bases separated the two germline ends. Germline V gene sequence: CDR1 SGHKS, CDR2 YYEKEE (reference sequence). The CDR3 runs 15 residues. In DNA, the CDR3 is TGTGCCAGCAGCTTCAAGGGCCCAAACACCTACGAGCAGTACTTC. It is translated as CASSFKGPNTYEQYF.

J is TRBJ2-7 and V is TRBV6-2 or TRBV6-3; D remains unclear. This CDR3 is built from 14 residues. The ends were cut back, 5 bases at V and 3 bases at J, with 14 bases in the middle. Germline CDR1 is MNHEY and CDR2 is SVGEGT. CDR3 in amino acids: CASSGGRIFYEQYF. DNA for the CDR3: TGTGCCAGCAGTGGTGGGCGCATATTCTACGAGCAGTACTTC.

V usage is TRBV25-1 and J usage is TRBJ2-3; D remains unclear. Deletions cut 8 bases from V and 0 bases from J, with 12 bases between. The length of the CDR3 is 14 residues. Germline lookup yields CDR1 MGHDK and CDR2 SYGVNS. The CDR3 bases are TGTGCCAGCCACGAGACCGGGAGCACAGATACGCAGTATTTT. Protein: CASHETGSTDTQYF.

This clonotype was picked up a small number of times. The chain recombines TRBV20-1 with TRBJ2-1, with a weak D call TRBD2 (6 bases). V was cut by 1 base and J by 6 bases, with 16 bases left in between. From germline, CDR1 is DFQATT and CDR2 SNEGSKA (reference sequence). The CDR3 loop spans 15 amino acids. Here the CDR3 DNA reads TGCAGTGCTAGAGCCCGGAGGGACCGGCCCAATGAGCAGTTCTTC. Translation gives CSARARRDRPNEQFF.

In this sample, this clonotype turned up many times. CDR3 nucleotide sequence: TGTGCCAGCAGCCCGCCGGGCTTCACCTACGAGCAGTACTTC. Its translation is CASSPPGFTYEQYF. V is TRBV11-2 and J is TRBJ2-7; D remains ambiguous. CDR3 length equals 14 residues. Trimming stripped 5 bases from V and 2 bases from J, with 13 bases between. The germline V gene encodes CDR1 SGHAT and CDR2 FQNNGV.

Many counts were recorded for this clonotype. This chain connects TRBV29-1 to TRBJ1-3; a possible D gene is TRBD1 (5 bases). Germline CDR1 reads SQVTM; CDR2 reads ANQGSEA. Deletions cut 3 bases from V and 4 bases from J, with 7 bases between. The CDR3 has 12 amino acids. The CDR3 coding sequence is TGCAGCGTTGATCAGGGAGGAAACACCATATATTTT. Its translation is CSVDQGGNTIYF.

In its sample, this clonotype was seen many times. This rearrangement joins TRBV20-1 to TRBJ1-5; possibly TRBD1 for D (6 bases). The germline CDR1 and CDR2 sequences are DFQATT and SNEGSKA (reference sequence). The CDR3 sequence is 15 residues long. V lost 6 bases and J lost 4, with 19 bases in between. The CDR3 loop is CSALKREGGNQPQHF. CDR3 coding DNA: TGCAGTGCCTTGAAAAGGGAAGGGGGGAATCAGCCCCAGCATTTT.

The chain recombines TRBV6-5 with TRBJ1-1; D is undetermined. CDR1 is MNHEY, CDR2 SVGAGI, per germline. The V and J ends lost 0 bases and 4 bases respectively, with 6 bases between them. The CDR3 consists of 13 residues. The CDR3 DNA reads TGTGCCAGCAGTTACTCGTATCTCACTGAAGCTTTCTTT. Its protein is CASSYSYLTEAFF.

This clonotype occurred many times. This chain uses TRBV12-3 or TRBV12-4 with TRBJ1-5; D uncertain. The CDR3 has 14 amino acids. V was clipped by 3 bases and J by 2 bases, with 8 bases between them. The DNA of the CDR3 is TGTGCCAGCAGTTTTTCGGTGCGCAATCAGCCCCAGCATTTT. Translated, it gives CASSFSVRNQPQHF.

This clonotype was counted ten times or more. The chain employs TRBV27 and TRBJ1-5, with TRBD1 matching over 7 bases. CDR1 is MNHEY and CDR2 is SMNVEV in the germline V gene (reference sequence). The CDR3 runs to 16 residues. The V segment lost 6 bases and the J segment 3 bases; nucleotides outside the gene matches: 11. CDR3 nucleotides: TGTGCCAGCAGCCTCAGACAGGGTATGAACAATCAGCCCCAGCATTTT. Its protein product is CASSLRQGMNNQPQHF.

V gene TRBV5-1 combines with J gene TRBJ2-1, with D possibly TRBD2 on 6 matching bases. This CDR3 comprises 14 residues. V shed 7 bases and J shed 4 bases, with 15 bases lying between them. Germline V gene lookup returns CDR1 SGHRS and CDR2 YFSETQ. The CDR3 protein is CASGAFRGYNEQFF. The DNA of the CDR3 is TGCGCCAGCGGGGCTTTCCGGGGGTACAATGAGCAGTTCTTC.